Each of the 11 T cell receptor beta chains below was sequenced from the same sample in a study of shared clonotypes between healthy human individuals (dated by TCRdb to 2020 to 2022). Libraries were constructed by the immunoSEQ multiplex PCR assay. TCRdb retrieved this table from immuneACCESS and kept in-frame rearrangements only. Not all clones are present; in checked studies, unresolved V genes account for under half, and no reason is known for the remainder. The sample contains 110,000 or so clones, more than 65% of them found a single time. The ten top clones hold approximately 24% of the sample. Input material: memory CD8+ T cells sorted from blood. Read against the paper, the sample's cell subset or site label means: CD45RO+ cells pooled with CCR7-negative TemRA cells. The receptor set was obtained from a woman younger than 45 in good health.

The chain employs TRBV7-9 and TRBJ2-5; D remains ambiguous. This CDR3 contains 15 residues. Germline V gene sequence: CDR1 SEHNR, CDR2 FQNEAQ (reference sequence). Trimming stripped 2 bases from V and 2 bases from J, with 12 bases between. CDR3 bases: TGTGCCAGCAGCTTAAAGCTGACAAATCAAGAGACCCAGTACTTC. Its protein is CASSLKLTNQETQYF.

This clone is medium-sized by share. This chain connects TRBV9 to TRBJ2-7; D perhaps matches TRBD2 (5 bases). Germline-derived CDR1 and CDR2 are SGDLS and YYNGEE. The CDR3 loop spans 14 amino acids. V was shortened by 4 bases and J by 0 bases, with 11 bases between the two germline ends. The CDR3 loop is CASSPRAISYEQYF. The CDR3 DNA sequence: TGTGCCAGCAGCCCGCGGGCCATCTCCTACGAGCAGTACTTC.

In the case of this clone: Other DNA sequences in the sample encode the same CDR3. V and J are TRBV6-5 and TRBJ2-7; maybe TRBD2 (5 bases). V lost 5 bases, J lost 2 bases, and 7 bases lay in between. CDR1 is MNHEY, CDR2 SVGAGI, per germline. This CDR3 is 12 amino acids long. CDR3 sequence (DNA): TGTGCCAGCAGTCCCGGGACCTACGAGCAGTACTTC. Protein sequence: CASSPGTYEQYF.

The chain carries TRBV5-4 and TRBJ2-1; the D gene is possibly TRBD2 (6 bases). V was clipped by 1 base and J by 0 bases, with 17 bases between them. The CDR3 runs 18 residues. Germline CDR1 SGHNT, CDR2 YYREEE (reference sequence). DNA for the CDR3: TGTGCCAGCAGCTTGCAAGCGGGCATGATTAGCTCCTACAATGAGCAGTTCTTC. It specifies CASSLQAGMISSYNEQFF.

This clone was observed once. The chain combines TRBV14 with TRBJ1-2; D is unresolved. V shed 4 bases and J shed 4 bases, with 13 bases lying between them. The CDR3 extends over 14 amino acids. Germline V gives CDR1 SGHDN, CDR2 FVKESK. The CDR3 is CASSPVTGVYGYTF. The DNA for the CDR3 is TGTGCCAGCAGCCCCGTTACTGGGGTCTATGGCTACACCTTC. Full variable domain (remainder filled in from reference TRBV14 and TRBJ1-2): EAGVTQFPSHSVIEKGQTVTLRCDPISGHDNLYWYRRVMGKEIKFLLHFVKESKQDESGMPNNRFLAERTGGTYSTLKVQPAELEDSGVYFCASSPVTGVYGYTFGSGTRLTVV.

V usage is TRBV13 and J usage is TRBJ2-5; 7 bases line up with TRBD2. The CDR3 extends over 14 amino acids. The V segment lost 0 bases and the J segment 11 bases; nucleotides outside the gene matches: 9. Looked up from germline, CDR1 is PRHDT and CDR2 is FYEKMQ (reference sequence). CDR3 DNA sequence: TGTGCCAGCAGCTTAGGGGCGGGAGATCCGGAGCAGTACTTC. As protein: CASSLGAGDPEQYF.

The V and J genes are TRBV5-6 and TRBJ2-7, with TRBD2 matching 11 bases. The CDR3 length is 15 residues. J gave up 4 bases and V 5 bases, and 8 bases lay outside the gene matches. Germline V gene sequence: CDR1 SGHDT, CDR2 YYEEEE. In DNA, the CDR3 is TGTGCCAGCAGACTAACTAGCGGGAGAAGGTACGAGCAGTACTTC. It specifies CASRLTSGRRYEQYF.

The CDR3 reads CSVEDGTGYEQYF. The DNA of the CDR3 is TGCAGCGTTGAAGACGGGACGGGTTACGAGCAGTACTTC. The rearrangement joins TRBV29-1 to TRBJ2-7; either TRBD1 or TRBD2 may fit D (5 bases each). Germline loops: CDR1 SQVTM, CDR2 ANQGSEA. Deletions cut 0 bases from V and 4 bases from J, with 10 bases between. There are 13 residues in the CDR3.

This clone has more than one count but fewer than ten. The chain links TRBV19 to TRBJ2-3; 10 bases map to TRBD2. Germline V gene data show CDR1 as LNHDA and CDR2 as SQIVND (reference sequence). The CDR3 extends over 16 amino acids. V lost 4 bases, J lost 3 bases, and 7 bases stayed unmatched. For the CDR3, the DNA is TGTGCCAGTAGTAACCTAGCGGGAGATGGGACAGATACGCAGTATTTT. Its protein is CASSNLAGDGTDTQYF.

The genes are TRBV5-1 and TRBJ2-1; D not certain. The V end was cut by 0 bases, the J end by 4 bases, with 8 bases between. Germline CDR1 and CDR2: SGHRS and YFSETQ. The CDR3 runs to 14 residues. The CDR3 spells CASSLVDKYNEQFF. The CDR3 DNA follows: TGCGCCAGCAGCTTGGTGGATAAGTACAATGAGCAGTTCTTC.

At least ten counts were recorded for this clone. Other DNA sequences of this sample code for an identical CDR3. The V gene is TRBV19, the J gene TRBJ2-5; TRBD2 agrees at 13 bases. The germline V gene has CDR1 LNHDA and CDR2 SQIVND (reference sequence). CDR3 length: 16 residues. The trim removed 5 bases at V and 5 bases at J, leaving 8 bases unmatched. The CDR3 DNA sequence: TGTGCCAGTAGTTCCGGACTAGCGGGAGTGGGGGAGACCCAGTACTTC. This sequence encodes CASSSGLAGVGETQYF. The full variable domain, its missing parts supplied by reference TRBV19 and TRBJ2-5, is DGGITQSPKYLFRKEGQNVTLSCEQNLNHDAMYWYRQDPGQGLRLIYYSQIVNDFQKGDIAEGYSVSREKKESFPLTVTSAQKNPTAFYLCASSSGLAGVGETQYFGPGTRLLVL.